This T cell receptor beta chain originates from a study of regulatory T cells in long-lasting Graves disease. Libraries of TCR beta came from iRepertoire HTBI primers plus Arm-PCR of CDR3 regions. TCRdb redid the calling of the multiplex PCR reads with MiXCR, one entry per CDR3 protein. The sample holds 500,000 to 700,000 distinct CDR3 sequences, 25% to 35% seen once. Time point defined: persistent/refractory GD, antithyroid drugs over 5 years with positive TRAb. Extracted PBMC RNA gave rise to the TCR library. Patients of an endocrinology department in Xi'an, China, were included. Trimming stripped 4 bases from V and 7 bases from J, with 16 bases between. The CDR3 has 13 residues. Germline CDR1 is SQVTM and CDR2 is ANQGSEA. A few counts support this clonotype.

The sequence was collected from a female donor with Graves disease. V is TRBV29-1 and J is TRBJ1-1; D is possibly TRBD1 (5 bases). The input for sequencing was peripheral blood mononuclear cells (PBMCs), taken when the disease was refractory, from a patient treated with antithyroid drugs. The CDR3 here is CSVATGTIHEAFF. CDR3 nucleotide sequence: TGCAGCGTTGCCACCGGGACGATACATGAAGCTTTCTTT.